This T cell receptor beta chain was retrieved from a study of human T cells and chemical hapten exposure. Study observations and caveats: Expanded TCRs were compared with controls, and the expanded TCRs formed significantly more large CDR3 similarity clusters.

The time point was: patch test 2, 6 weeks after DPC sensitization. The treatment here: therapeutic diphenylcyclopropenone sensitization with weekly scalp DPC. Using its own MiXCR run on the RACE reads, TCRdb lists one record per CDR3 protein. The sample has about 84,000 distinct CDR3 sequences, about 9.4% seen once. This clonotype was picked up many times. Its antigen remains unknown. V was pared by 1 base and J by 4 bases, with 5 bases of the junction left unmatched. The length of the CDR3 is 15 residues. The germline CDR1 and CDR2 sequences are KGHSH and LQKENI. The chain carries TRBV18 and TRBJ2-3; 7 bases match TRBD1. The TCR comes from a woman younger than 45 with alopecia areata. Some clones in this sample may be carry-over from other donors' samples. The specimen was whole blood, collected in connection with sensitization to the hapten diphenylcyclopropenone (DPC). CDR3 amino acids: CASSPQGAKADTQYF. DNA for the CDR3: TGTGCCAGCTCACCACAGGGGGCGAAGGCAGATACGCAGTATTTT.